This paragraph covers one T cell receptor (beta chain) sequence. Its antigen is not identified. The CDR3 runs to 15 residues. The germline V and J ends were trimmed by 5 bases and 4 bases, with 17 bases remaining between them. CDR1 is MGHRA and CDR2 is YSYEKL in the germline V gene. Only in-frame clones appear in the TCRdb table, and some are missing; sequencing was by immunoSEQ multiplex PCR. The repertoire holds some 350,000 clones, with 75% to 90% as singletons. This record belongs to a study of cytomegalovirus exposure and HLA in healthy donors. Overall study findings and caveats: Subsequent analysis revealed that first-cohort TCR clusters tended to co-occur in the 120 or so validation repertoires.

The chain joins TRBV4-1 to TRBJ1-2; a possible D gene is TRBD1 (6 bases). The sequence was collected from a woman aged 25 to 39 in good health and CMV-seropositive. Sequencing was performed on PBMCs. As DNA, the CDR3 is TGCGCCAGCAGCAAGCATACAGGGAATAGCTATGGCTACACCTTC. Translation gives CASSKHTGNSYGYTF.